Included here is one TCR beta chain sequence, with context. Its specificity is not known. Carried by the TCR beta cDNA libraries were unique molecular identifiers. A single record per CDR3 protein comes from TCRdb applying MiXCR to the PCR reads. The profile covers 350,000 to 500,000 distinct CDR3 sequences, with approximately 38% appearing a single time and 6.5% to 8% taken by the ten largest. This sample was included in a study of post-analysis software for immune sequencing data. This CDR3 contains 13 residues. V shed 5 bases and J shed 7 bases, with 15 bases lying between them. Germline values: CDR1 MDHEN, CDR2 SYDVKM. Study-wide findings and caveats: With TRBV5-6, TRBV5-1 and TRBV20-1 included, 4 to 6 TRBV segments were more frequent in patients than in controls.

This clonotype was obtained from a girl between 2 and 10 years old with multiple sclerosis. The chain links TRBV28 to TRBJ2-7, with D unclear. Sequenced sample: blood. The CDR3 is CASSHGRFGEQYF. The CDR3 DNA is TGTGCCAGCAGTCACGGGCGGTTCGGGGAGCAGTACTTC.